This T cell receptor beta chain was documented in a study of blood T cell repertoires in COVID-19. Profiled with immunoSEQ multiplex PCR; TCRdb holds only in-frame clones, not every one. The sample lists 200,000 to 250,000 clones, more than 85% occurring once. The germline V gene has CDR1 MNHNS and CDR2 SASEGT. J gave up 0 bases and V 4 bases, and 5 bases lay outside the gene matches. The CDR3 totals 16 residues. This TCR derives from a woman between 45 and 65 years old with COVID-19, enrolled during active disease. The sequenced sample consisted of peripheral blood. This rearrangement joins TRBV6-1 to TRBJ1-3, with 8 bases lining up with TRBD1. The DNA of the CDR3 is TGTGCCAGCAGTGGGGGACAGGCCTACTCTGGAAACACCATATATTTT. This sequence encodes CASSGGQAYSGNTIYF.